The 21 T cell receptor beta chains below come from one sample, sequenced in a study of OX40 agonist ivuxolimab in advanced cancers. TCRdb's table, derived via immunoSEQ multiplex PCR, lists solely in-frame clones and lacks some. The sample gives tens of thousands of clones, about three quarters of which show up once; roughly 18% is in the top ten. The sample consisted of CD4+ or CD8+ T cells sorted from blood, taken in a trial of the OX40 agonist ivuxolimab. The origin of the receptors is an adult with an advanced solid tumor such as melanoma, head and neck, liver or kidney cancer.

The chain has TRBV6-5 and TRBJ2-5, with a tentative D call TRBD1 (6 bases). V was clipped by 5 bases and J by 1 base, with 8 bases between them. CDR3 length equals 13 residues. Per the germline V gene, CDR1 is MNHEY and CDR2 is SVGAGI. As DNA, the CDR3 is TGTGCCAGCAGTGAAGGGGGCCAAGAGACCCAGTACTTC. Encoded protein: CASSEGGQETQYF.

V is TRBV11-1 and J is TRBJ2-1; 13 nucleotides match TRBD2. The CDR3 totals 15 residues. Germline V CDR1 and CDR2: SGHAT, FQDESV (reference sequence). Trimming cost V 5 bases and J 5 bases; bases outside gene matches: 3. CDR3 in amino acids: CASSRLAGGNNEQFF. The CDR3 bases are TGTGCCAGCAGCCGACTAGCGGGGGGTAACAATGAGCAGTTCTTC.

This rearrangement joins TRBV6-5 to TRBJ1-6; 11 positions agree with TRBD1. The germline gives CDR1 MNHEY, CDR2 SVGAGI. This CDR3 contains 15 residues. With V trimmed by 5 bases and J by 8 bases, 5 bases remained unmatched. In DNA form, the CDR3 reads TGTGCCAGCAGTACCGGACAGGGGGCGTATTCACCCCTCCACTTT. It encodes CASSTGQGAYSPLHF.

This clone has just a few counts. The V and J genes are TRBV11-3 and TRBJ2-1, with 16 nucleotides matching TRBD2. V lost 5 bases and J lost 8; bases outside the gene matches: 12. Germline V gene lookup returns CDR1 SGHNT and CDR2 YENEEA. The CDR3 consists of 18 residues. In DNA form, the CDR3 reads TGTGCCAGCAGCCTTCAGACGGGACTAGCGGGAGGGCCGTATGAGCAGTTCTTC. Encoded protein: CASSLQTGLAGGPYEQFF.

CDR3 sequence (DNA): TGTGCCAGCGAGGACACTAACTCCTACGAGCAGTACTTC. Its translation is CASEDTNSYEQYF. The rearrangement links TRBV28 to TRBJ2-7; a possible D gene is TRBD1 (5 bases). Germline V gene lookup returns CDR1 MDHEN and CDR2 SYDVKM. This CDR3 region has 13 residues. V gave up 8 bases and J gave up 0 bases, with 11 bases separating them.

J is TRBJ2-5 and V is TRBV7-6; D unclear. Trimming shortened V by 1 base and J by 1 base, and 16 bases separated the two germline ends. Germline CDR1 is SGHVS and CDR2 is FNYEAQ. The CDR3 is 17 amino acids. The CDR3 sequence: CASSLEGLARIQETQYF. DNA of the CDR3: TGTGCCAGCAGCTTAGAAGGCTTAGCAAGGATCCAAGAGACCCAGTACTTC.

The chain is built from TRBV9 and TRBJ2-7, with 7 bases fitting TRBD1. CDR3 length equals 14 residues. The trim removed 5 bases at V and 4 bases at J, leaving 9 bases unmatched. Germline lookup yields CDR1 SGDLS and CDR2 YYNGEE. The CDR3 sequence: CASSPNNRGYEQYF. CDR3 coding DNA: TGTGCCAGCAGTCCTAATAACAGGGGTTACGAGCAGTACTTC.

This clone is categorized as medium-sized. CDR3 protein: CASSEGHSGEQYF. CDR3 nucleotide sequence: TGCGCCAGCAGTGAGGGACACAGCGGCGAGCAGTACTTC. V usage is TRBV10-2 and J usage is TRBJ2-7; either TRBD1 or TRBD2 may fit D (5 bases each). Trimming cost V 2 bases and J 6 bases, with 11 bases left between them. This CDR3 comprises 13 residues. Germline-derived CDR1 and CDR2 are WSHSY and SAAADI.

The V gene is TRBV5-6, the J gene TRBJ2-6; D call uncertain. This CDR3 region has 10 residues. The V gene's germline CDR1 is SGHDT and CDR2 YYEEEE. Trimming stripped 1 base from V and 10 bases from J, with 0 bases between. CDR3 residues: CASSLNVLTF. DNA of the CDR3: TGTGCCAGCAGCTTGAACGTCCTGACTTTC.

This sequence joins TRBV30 and TRBJ1-5; 7 positions agree with TRBD1. Germline V gene sequence: CDR1 GTSNPN, CDR2 SVGIG (reference sequence). With V trimmed by 1 base and J by 6 bases, 3 bases remained unmatched. The CDR3 has 13 amino acids. The CDR3 here is CAWSATGAQPQHF. The DNA of the CDR3 is TGTGCCTGGAGTGCCACAGGGGCTCAGCCCCAGCATTTT. Full variable domain (outside the CDR3, taken from reference TRBV30 and TRBJ1-5): SQTIHQWPATLVQPVGSPLSLECTVEGTSNPNLYWYRQAAGRGLQLLFYSVGIGQISSEVPQNLSASRPQDRQFILSSKKLLLSDSGFYLCAWSATGAQPQHFGDGTRLSIL.

The CDR3 here is CASSHAGEETQYF. The CDR3 DNA sequence: TGTGCCAGCAGCCATGCCGGGGAAGAGACCCAGTACTTC. The chain carries TRBV7-3 and TRBJ2-5, with TRBD2 as a possible D gene (5 bases). Trimming removed 5 bases at V and 3 bases at J, with 10 bases between. CDR3 length equals 13 residues. Germline V lookup: CDR1 SGHTA, CDR2 FQGTGA.

This clone was recorded a few times. This sequence joins TRBV10-3 and TRBJ1-2; the D is unclear. V lost 0 bases and J lost 4, with 0 bases in between. The CDR3 spans 11 residues. Germline CDR1 reads ENHRY; CDR2 reads SYGVKD. Here the CDR3 DNA reads TGTGCCATCAGTGAGTCCTATGGCTACACCTTC. This codes for CAISESYGYTF.

The V gene is TRBV9, the J gene TRBJ1-6; D not resolved. This CDR3 spans 14 amino acids. Germline V lookup: CDR1 SGDLS, CDR2 YYNGEE. V lost 2 bases to trimming and J lost 9 bases, with 12 bases between them. CDR3 DNA sequence: TGTGCCAGCAGCGTCGGGTGGGATTTTTCACCCCTCCACTTT. Translated: CASSVGWDFSPLHF.

The table lists this clone with a few counts. The chain recombines TRBV6-4 with TRBJ1-2; TRBD1 is a possible D gene (5 bases). Germline-derived CDR1 and CDR2 are MRHNA and SNTAGT. Between the trimmed V and J ends, which lost 6 bases and 2 bases, there was a span of 16 bases. This CDR3 spans 15 amino acids. This CDR3 is CASRPEGQSNYGYTF. CDR3 in DNA: TGTGCCAGCAGGCCCGAGGGGCAATCGAACTATGGCTACACCTTC.

The chain carries TRBV6-1 and TRBJ1-1; 7 bases align to TRBD1. The V and J ends lost 6 bases and 4 bases, in that order; junction bases with no gene match: 5. Germline CDR1 and CDR2: MNHNS and SASEGT. CDR3 size: 13 residues. The CDR3 region is CASRQGSGTEAFF. The CDR3 coding sequence is TGTGCCAGCAGACAGGGGTCGGGCACTGAAGCTTTCTTT.

The chain uses TRBV2 and TRBJ1-1; unclear D gene. The germline CDR1 and CDR2 sequences are SNHLY and FYNNEI. Trimming took off 3 bases at V and 5 bases at J, with 7 bases between the two ends. This CDR3 is 12 amino acids long. CDR3 nucleotide sequence: TGTGCCAGCAGTGACCTGGGTACTGAAGCTTTCTTT. Translating gives CASSDLGTEAFF. Together with reference TRBV2 and TRBJ1-1, the CDR3 gives the full variable domain: EPEVTQTPSHQVTQMGQEVILRCVPISNHLYFYWYRQILGQKVEFLVSFYNNEISEKSEIFDDQFSVERPDGSNFTLKIRSTKLEDSAMYFCASSDLGTEAFFGQGTRLTVV.

This chain connects TRBV19 to TRBJ1-6, with 8 bases aligning to TRBD1. V trimming: 9 bases; J trimming: 6 bases; junction bases outside the gene matches: 4. Germline V gene lookup returns CDR1 LNHDA and CDR2 SQIVND (reference sequence). This CDR3 comprises 13 residues. The CDR3 DNA reads TGTGCCAGCAGCACAGGGGGTAATTCACCCCTCCACTTT. It specifies CASSTGGNSPLHF.

The J gene is TRBJ2-7, the V gene TRBV6-5, with D perhaps being TRBD1 or TRBD2 (6 bases each). The V and J ends lost 0 bases and 5 bases respectively, with 11 bases between them. Germline V lookup: CDR1 MNHEY, CDR2 SVGAGI. This CDR3 contains 14 residues. The CDR3 DNA follows: TGTGCCAGCAGTTACTCGGGGGGCCCCAACGAGCAGTACTTC. Residues: CASSYSGGPNEQYF.

V is TRBV23-1 and J is TRBJ2-1; 14 bases match TRBD2. TRBV23-1 qualifies as an ORF whose function is uncertain. The CDR3 length is 20 residues. V lost 2 bases to trimming and J lost 2 bases; unmatched junction nucleotides: 11. The CDR3 spells CASSQTHRLAGGPTYNEQFF. The CDR3 DNA follows: TGCGCCAGCAGTCAAACCCACCGACTAGCGGGAGGGCCTACCTACAATGAGCAGTTCTTC.

This chain uses TRBV28 with TRBJ1-2; D possibly corresponds to TRBD1 (5 bases). CDR1 MDHEN and CDR2 SYDVKM come from the germline V gene. The germline V and J ends were trimmed by 11 bases and 5 bases, with 12 bases remaining between them. The CDR3 has 11 amino acids. The CDR3 loop reads CALGTEYGYTF. CDR3 DNA: TGTGCCCTCGGGACGGAGTATGGCTACACCTTC.

The V call is TRBV10-2, the J call TRBJ2-2; D unclear. The V end lost 4 bases, the J end lost 4 bases, and 7 bases lay between the germline ends. The CDR3 is 13 residues long. Germline CDR1 reads WSHSY; CDR2 reads SAAADI. This CDR3 reads CASSVSLTGELFF. The DNA for the CDR3 is TGCGCCAGCAGTGTTAGCCTCACCGGGGAGCTGTTTTTT.